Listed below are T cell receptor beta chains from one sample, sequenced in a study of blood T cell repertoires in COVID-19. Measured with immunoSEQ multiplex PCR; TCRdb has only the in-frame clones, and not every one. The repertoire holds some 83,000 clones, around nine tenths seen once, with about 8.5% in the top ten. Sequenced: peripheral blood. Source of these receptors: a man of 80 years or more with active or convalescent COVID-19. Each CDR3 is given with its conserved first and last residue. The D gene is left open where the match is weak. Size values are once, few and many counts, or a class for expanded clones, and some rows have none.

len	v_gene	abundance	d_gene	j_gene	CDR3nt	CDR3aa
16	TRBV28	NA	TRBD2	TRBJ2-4	TGTGCCAGCAGTTCCCCCGGGGAGGGGGCCAAAAACATTCAGTACTTC	CASSSPGEGAKNIQYF
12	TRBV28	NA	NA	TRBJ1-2	TGTGCCAGCAGTTTGGGCGTGGAAGGCTACACCTTC	CASSLGVEGYTF
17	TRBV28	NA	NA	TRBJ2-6	TGTGCCAGCAGTTTACTTGACAGGAGCTCTGGGGCCAACGTCCTGACTTTC	CASSLLDRSSGANVLTF
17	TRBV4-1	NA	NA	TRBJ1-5	TGCGCCAGCAGCCAAGAGCTTCAGGACTATAGCAATCAGCCCCAGCATTTT	CASSQELQDYSNQPQHF
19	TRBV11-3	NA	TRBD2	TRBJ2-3	TGTGCCAGCAGCTTAAAGTATCTAGCGGGAGGTAAGGTGGCAGATACGCAGTATTTT	CASSLKYLAGGKVADTQYF
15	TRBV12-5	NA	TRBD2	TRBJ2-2	TGTGCTAGTGGTCGAACTAGCGGGAGCACCGGGGAGCTGTTTTTT	CASGRTSGSTGELFF
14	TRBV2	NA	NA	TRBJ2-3	TGTGCCAGCAGTGAAGGAGCGGGCACAGATACGCAGTATTTT	CASSEGAGTDTQYF
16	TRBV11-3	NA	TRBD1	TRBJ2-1	TGTGCCAGCAGCTTAGATGGTAACAGGGGATACAATGAGCAGTTCTTC	CASSLDGNRGYNEQFF
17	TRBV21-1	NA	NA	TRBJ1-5	TGTGCCAGCAGCTGTGAGGTTTGTCACAGGGTGAAGCAGCCCCAGCATTTT	CASSCEVCHRVKQPQHF
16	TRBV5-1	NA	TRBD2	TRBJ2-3	TGCGCCAGCAGCCCCCGTGCGGGGGGCCCACCAGATACGCAGTATTTT	CASSPRAGGPPDTQYF
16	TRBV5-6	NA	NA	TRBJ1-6	TGTGCCAGCAGCTTGTACGGTAGCTCCTATAATTCACCCCTCCACTTT	CASSLYGSSYNSPLHF
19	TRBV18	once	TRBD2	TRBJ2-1	TGTGCCAGCTCACCACCGGGACTAGCGGGAGGGCTCCCCTACAATGAGCAGTTCTTC	CASSPPGLAGGLPYNEQFF
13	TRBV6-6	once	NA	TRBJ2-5	TGTGCCAGCAGTTACCGGGGAGGAGAGACCCAGTACTTC	CASSYRGGETQYF
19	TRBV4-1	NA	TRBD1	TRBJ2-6	TGCGCCAGCAGCCGCAGCCCGGGACAGGGGACCTCTGGGGCCAACGTCCTGACTTTC	CASSRSPGQGTSGANVLTF
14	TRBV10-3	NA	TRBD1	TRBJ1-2	TGTGCCATCAGTGCTATGCAGGGGGTTCTTGGCTACACCTTC	CAISAMQGVLGYTF
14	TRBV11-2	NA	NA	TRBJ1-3	TGTGCCAGCAGCTTTCAGGACTCTGGAAACACCATATATTTT	CASSFQDSGNTIYF
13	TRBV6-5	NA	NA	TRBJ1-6	TGTGCCAGCAGTCTGAGTATCCCTTCACCCCTCCACTTT	CASSLSIPSPLHF
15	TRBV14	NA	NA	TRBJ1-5	TGTGCCAGCAGCCAAGTGGCAGGTCCCAATCAGCCCCAGCATTTT	CASSQVAGPNQPQHF
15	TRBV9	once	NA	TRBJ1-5	TGTGCCAGCAGCAACACACCTTATAGCAATCAGCCCCAGCATTTT	CASSNTPYSNQPQHF
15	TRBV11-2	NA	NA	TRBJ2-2	TGTGCCAGCAGCTTTAGGGGACATAACACCGGGGAGCTGTTTTTT	CASSFRGHNTGELFF
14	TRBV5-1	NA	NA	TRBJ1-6	TGCGCCAGCAGCTTCCGGGACAAGTCTTCACCCCTCCACTTT	CASSFRDKSSPLHF
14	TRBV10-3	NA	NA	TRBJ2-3	TGTGCCATCAGTAAACAGGGTTCCACAGATACGCAGTATTTT	CAISKQGSTDTQYF
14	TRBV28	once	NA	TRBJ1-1	TGTGCCAGCAGTGCGCCTTACTCGAACACTGAAGCTTTCTTT	CASSAPYSNTEAFF
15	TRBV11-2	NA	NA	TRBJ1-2	TGTGCCAGCAGCTTAATATATGGGGGGGGCTATGGCTACACCTTC	CASSLIYGGGYGYTF
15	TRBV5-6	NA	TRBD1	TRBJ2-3	TGTGCCAGCAGCAGGGGGCGGCTGGCGGGAGATACGCAGTATTTT	CASSRGRLAGDTQYF
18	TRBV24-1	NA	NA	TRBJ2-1	TGTGCCACCAGTGACCCACTTTCTGGGGCGGGAAACTACAATGAGCAGTTCTTC	CATSDPLSGAGNYNEQFF
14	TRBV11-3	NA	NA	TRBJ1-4	TGTGCCAGCAGACCGCGACATCGGGGTGAAAAACTGTTTTTT	CASRPRHRGEKLFF
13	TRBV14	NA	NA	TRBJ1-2	TGTGCCAGCAGCCGACCACACAGCTATGGCTACACCTTC	CASSRPHSYGYTF
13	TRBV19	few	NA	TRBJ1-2	TGTGCCAGTAGTATGCCAGGCCTGTATGGCTACACCTTC	CASSMPGLYGYTF
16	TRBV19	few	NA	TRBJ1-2	TGTGCCAGTAGTAGGGCAATGGACAGTACGACTTATGGCTACACCTTC	CASSRAMDSTTYGYTF
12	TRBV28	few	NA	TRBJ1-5	TGTGCCAGCGTTCGGAGCAATCAGCCCCAGCATTTT	CASVRSNQPQHF
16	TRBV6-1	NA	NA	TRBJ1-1	TGTGCCAGCAGTGAAATCAAGACAGGCATGAACACTGAAGCTTTCTTT	CASSEIKTGMNTEAFF
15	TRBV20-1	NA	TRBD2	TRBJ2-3	TGCAGTGCTAGTTCTAGCGGGAGACCCACAGATACGCAGTATTTT	CSASSSGRPTDTQYF